What follows are 32 T cell receptor beta chains derived from one specimen sequenced in a study of cytotoxic CD8 clonotypes in ibrutinib-treated CLL. Profiling relied on immunoSEQ multiplex PCR, and the TCRdb table lists in-frame clones only, not all of them. Among around 310,000 clones, around four fifths were seen once, and the ten largest hold roughly 6.3%. This material consisted of PBMCs, taken before ibrutinib treatment. All receptors derive from a human donor with chronic lymphocytic leukemia.

The chain recombines TRBV25-1 with TRBJ2-3; tentative D call: TRBD1 (6 bases). V shed 2 bases and J shed 0 bases, with 6 bases lying between them. This CDR3 spans 14 amino acids. Germline CDR1 and CDR2: MGHDK and SYGVNS. CDR3 bases: TGTGCCAGCAGTGAAAGGGGGAGCACAGATACGCAGTATTTT. It specifies CASSERGSTDTQYF.

This rearrangement joins TRBV7-2 to TRBJ2-3; TRBD2 matches 8 bases. In germline, CDR1 is SGHTA, CDR2 FQGNSA. Trimming cost V 4 bases and J 3 bases; bases outside gene matches: 3. CDR3 length: 14 residues. CDR3 residues: CASSSSGSTDTQYF. The CDR3, as DNA: TGTGCCAGCAGCTCCAGCGGGAGTACAGATACGCAGTATTTT.

The chain uses TRBV6-1 and TRBJ2-1, with 13 bases fitting TRBD2. Germline assignment: CDR1 MNHNS and CDR2 SASEGT. The CDR3 is 15 residues long. V dropped 6 bases and J dropped 6; count of bases not matched to a gene: 5. Written as DNA, the CDR3 is TGTGCCAGCAGCGGACTAGCGGGAGATTTCAATGAGCAGTTCTTC. Translated, it gives CASSGLAGDFNEQFF.

The chain employs TRBV25-1 and TRBJ1-1, with 8 positions matching TRBD1. The CDR3 is made up of 12 amino acids. V dropped 7 bases and J dropped 5; count of bases not matched to a gene: 3. Germline V gene sequence: CDR1 MGHDK, CDR2 SYGVNS. Here the CDR3 reads CASTTGGTEAFF. In nucleotides, the CDR3 is TGTGCCAGCACAACAGGGGGAACTGAAGCTTTCTTT.

The chain links TRBV29-1 to TRBJ1-1; D unresolved. Germline values: CDR1 SQVTM, CDR2 ANQGSEA. V dropped 4 bases and J dropped 0 bases, with 9 bases sitting between them. The CDR3 runs to 13 residues. The CDR3 nucleotides read TGCAGCGTTGCCGGTGGTTTGAACACTGAAGCTTTCTTT. The encoded protein is CSVAGGLNTEAFF.

Only a few counts were recorded for this clone. The chain carries TRBV27 and TRBJ1-2, with TRBD1 matching over 8 bases. Germline V CDR1 and CDR2: MNHEY, SMNVEV (reference sequence). The CDR3 loop spans 15 amino acids. Trimming at V came to 5 bases and at J to 7 bases, leaving 12 bases not matched to a gene. CDR3 loop: CASSPGQGSVSGYTF. The CDR3 bases are TGTGCCAGCAGTCCCGGACAGGGCTCGGTCTCTGGCTACACCTTC.

The chain has TRBV2 and TRBJ2-7; D may be TRBD2 (7 bases). This CDR3 has 14 amino acids. Germline CDR1 and CDR2: SNHLY and FYNNEI. Trimming removed 6 bases at V and 3 bases at J, with 15 bases between. CDR3 sequence reads: CASSPRGGGYEQYF. The DNA for the CDR3 is TGTGCCAGCAGCCCCCGGGGAGGGGGCTACGAGCAGTACTTC.

There are a few counts of this clone. V is TRBV11-2 and J is TRBJ2-7; D remains unclear. The CDR3 runs 13 residues. Germline lookup yields CDR1 SGHAT and CDR2 FQNNGV. V was shortened by 0 bases and J by 9 bases, with 12 bases between the two germline ends. CDR3 coding DNA: TGTGCCAGCAGCTTAGAACGGACCCAGGTGCAGTACTTC. Residues: CASSLERTQVQYF.

The rearrangement links TRBV30 to TRBJ2-1; 8 nucleotides match TRBD2. With 2 bases clipped from V and 9 bases from J, the junction kept 9 bases outside the gene matches. Germline V CDR1 and CDR2: GTSNPN, SVGIG (reference sequence). This CDR3 region has 14 residues. The CDR3 DNA reads as TGTGCCTGGAGTTATACGGGAGGGATACGTGAGCAGTTCTTC. Its translation: CAWSYTGGIREQFF.

This chain connects TRBV10-2 to TRBJ2-7, with D unclear. Germline CDR1 WSHSY, CDR2 SAAADI. The CDR3 runs 12 residues. V was shortened by 0 bases and J by 0 bases, with 0 bases between the two germline ends. CDR3 in DNA: TGCGCCAGCAGTGAGTCCTCCTACGAGCAGTACTTC. It encodes CASSESSYEQYF.

This clone showed up just a few times. The chain uses TRBV5-4 and TRBJ2-7; 8 nucleotides line up with TRBD1. This CDR3 has 12 residues. Trimming removed 3 bases from V and 6 bases from J; junction bases left unmatched: 2. CDR1 and CDR2 (germline): SGHNT, YYREEE (reference sequence). The DNA for the CDR3 is TGTGCCAGCAGCTGGACAGGGATCGAGCAGTACTTC. This encodes CASSWTGIEQYF. Based on the CDR3 plus reference TRBV5-4 and TRBJ2-7, the full variable domain is ETGVTQSPTHLIKTRGQQVTLRCSSQSGHNTVSWYQQALGQGPQFIFQYYREEENGRGNFPPRFSGLQFPNYSSELNVNALELDDSALYLCASSWTGIEQYFGPGTRLTVT.

A few counts support this clone. The rearrangement joins TRBV29-1 to TRBJ1-5; D uncertain. Trimming took off 5 bases at V and 4 bases at J, with 12 bases between the two ends. Germline V gene lookup returns CDR1 SQVTM and CDR2 ANQGSEA. The CDR3 length is 13 residues. DNA of the CDR3: TGCAGCGTTCAACCAGGCTTGAATCAGCCCCAGCATTTT. This sequence encodes CSVQPGLNQPQHF.

The chain couples TRBV6-1 to TRBJ1-2; no firm D call. This CDR3 spans 18 amino acids. With 0 bases removed from V and 3 bases from J, the gap between germline ends came to 20 bases. Germline assignment: CDR1 MNHNS and CDR2 SASEGT. CDR3 loop: CASSEALFILDAHYGYTF. The CDR3 coding sequence is TGTGCCAGCAGTGAAGCGCTTTTCATTTTAGATGCCCACTATGGCTACACCTTC.

This clone was recorded a few times. The chain has TRBV25-1 and TRBJ1-1, with 10 bases matching TRBD1. Germline lookup yields CDR1 MGHDK and CDR2 SYGVNS. The junction had 5 bases not matched to a gene; V was cut back by 3 bases and J by 4 bases. This CDR3 region has 15 residues. The CDR3 loop is CASSDPGQGSTEAFF. The DNA for the CDR3 is TGTGCCAGCAGTGACCCGGGACAGGGGAGCACTGAAGCTTTCTTT.

This chain uses TRBV27 with TRBJ2-1, with a possible D match to TRBD1 (6 bases). Germline loops: CDR1 MNHEY, CDR2 SMNVEV (reference sequence). V lost 8 bases and J lost 6, with 8 bases in between. The CDR3 spans 11 residues. CDR3 in DNA: TGTGCCAGCCTCAGGGGCAATGAGCAGTTCTTC. It encodes CASLRGNEQFF.

The chain couples TRBV5-4 to TRBJ2-7; 7 bases align to TRBD2. J gave up 6 bases and V 4 bases, and 13 bases lay outside the gene matches. This CDR3 has 15 residues. Germline V gene sequence: CDR1 SGHNT, CDR2 YYREEE (reference sequence). The CDR3 region has the DNA TGTGCCAGCAGCCCGCAGCGGGGAGGGATTTCCGAGCAGTACTTC. This gives the protein CASSPQRGGISEQYF.

The V call is TRBV6-5, the J call TRBJ2-3; D uncertain. The CDR3 is made up of 12 amino acids. Germline assignment: CDR1 MNHEY and CDR2 SVGAGI. CDR3 bases: TGTGCTTCGCTAGGGAGCACAGATACGCAGTATTTT. Translated: CASLGSTDTQYF.

The V and J genes are TRBV4-2 and TRBJ2-6, with D unresolved. Trimming removed 0 bases from V and 2 bases from J, with 14 bases in between. Germline V gives CDR1 LGHNA, CDR2 YNFKEQ. The CDR3 sequence is 18 residues long. In DNA form, the CDR3 reads TGTGCCAGCAGCCAAGATTTAAATTCAGTTCCTGGGGCCAACGTCCTGACTTTC. Translating it yields CASSQDLNSVPGANVLTF.

The V call is TRBV11-3, the J call TRBJ2-7, with TRBD2 identical over 13 bases. The CDR3 consists of 14 residues. V lost 5 bases, J lost 3 bases, and 1 base stayed unmatched. Germline V gene lookup returns CDR1 SGHNT and CDR2 YENEEA. CDR3 in DNA: TGTGCCAGCAGCCGGACTAGCGGGAGCTACGAGCAGTACTTC. This codes for CASSRTSGSYEQYF.

This chain uses TRBV7-2 with TRBJ1-5; TRBD1 agrees at 10 bases. This CDR3 spans 14 amino acids. V lost 6 bases, J lost 2 bases, and 1 base stayed unmatched. The V gene's germline CDR1 is SGHTA and CDR2 FQGNSA. The CDR3 bases are TGTGCCAGCAGTGGACAGGGGGGCAATCAGCCCCAGCATTTT. Translation: CASSGQGGNQPQHF.

The chain joins TRBV7-8 to TRBJ1-3; 9 bases agree with TRBD1. The CDR3 extends over 17 amino acids. Unmatched junction bases numbered 9, after V lost 5 bases and J lost 1 base. Germline CDR1 and CDR2: SGHVS and FQNEAQ. As DNA, the CDR3 is TGTGCCAGCAGCCTAACCTTCGGGACAGGGTCTGGAAACACCATATATTTT. This gives the protein CASSLTFGTGSGNTIYF.

The rearrangement joins TRBV4-3 to TRBJ1-4, with D possibly matching TRBD1 (5 bases). The CDR3 sequence is 16 residues long. The V gene lost 0 bases and the J gene lost 4 bases, with 12 bases spanning the gap. Germline CDR1 is LGHNA and CDR2 is YSLEER. CDR3 amino acids: CASSQDLREGNEKLFF. In DNA, the CDR3 is TGCGCCAGCAGCCAAGATCTCAGGGAGGGTAATGAAAAACTGTTTTTT.

J is TRBJ1-3 and V is TRBV11-2; the D is unclear. Looked up from germline, CDR1 is SGHAT and CDR2 is FQNNGV. Trimming pared 4 bases from V and 6 bases from J, leaving 13 bases between. The CDR3 consists of 14 residues. This chain's CDR3 is CASSSDRVVNTIYF. The CDR3 DNA follows: TGTGCCAGCAGCTCAGACCGGGTGGTAAACACCATATATTTT.

The chain recombines TRBV7-9 with TRBJ2-1, with 9 bases lining up with TRBD2. Per the germline V gene, CDR1 is SEHNR and CDR2 is FQNEAQ (reference sequence). V lost 6 bases, J lost 1 base, and 7 bases stayed unmatched. The CDR3 is 16 residues long. CDR3 coding DNA: TGTGCCAGCAGTACCCAAGCGGGAGGTTCCTACAATGAGCAGTTCTTC. Translation: CASSTQAGGSYNEQFF.

The J gene is TRBJ2-2, the V gene TRBV9, with a tentative D call TRBD1 (5 bases). The CDR3 is 16 residues long. Germline V gene sequence: CDR1 SGDLS, CDR2 YYNGEE. V dropped 0 bases and J dropped 4 bases, with 13 bases sitting between them. The CDR3 here is CASSVERGAGTGELFF. The CDR3 DNA reads as TGTGCCAGCAGCGTAGAAAGGGGCGCTGGCACCGGGGAGCTGTTTTTT.

The genes are TRBV10-3 and TRBJ2-1, with TRBD2 identical over 14 bases. This CDR3 has 16 amino acids. Germline CDR1 is ENHRY and CDR2 is SYGVKD. After removal of 6 bases from V and 2 bases from J, the junction contained 3 bases not matched to a gene. CDR3 coding DNA: TGTGCCATCAGCTTGGGACTAGCGGGAGCCTACAATGAGCAGTTCTTC. Translation gives CAISLGLAGAYNEQFF.

The chain joins TRBV4-3 to TRBJ1-5; D might be TRBD1 (5 bases). Per germline, CDR1 LGHNA and CDR2 YSLEER. This CDR3 region has 16 residues. Deletions cut 0 bases from V and 4 bases from J, with 13 bases between. CDR3 sequence reads: CASSQDYRTSNQPQHF. The CDR3, as DNA: TGCGCCAGCAGCCAAGACTACCGGACATCTAATCAGCCCCAGCATTTT.

The chain links TRBV9 to TRBJ2-1; no definite D call. Per the germline V gene, CDR1 is SGDLS and CDR2 is YYNGEE. The CDR3 has 12 residues. Trimming pared 4 bases from V and 5 bases from J, leaving 7 bases between. The CDR3: CASSPPDNEQFF. Here the CDR3 DNA reads TGTGCCAGCAGCCCCCCGGACAATGAGCAGTTCTTC.

The CDR3 coding sequence is TGCGCCAGCAGCCAATCTAGCGGGAGCCGTTTGTACGAGCAGTACTTC. It encodes CASSQSSGSRLYEQYF. V gene TRBV4-3 combines with J gene TRBJ2-7, with TRBD2 matching 10 bases. This CDR3 is built from 16 residues. V shed 2 bases, J shed 4 bases, and the junction held 8 bases outside the gene matches. Germline loops: CDR1 LGHNA, CDR2 YSLEER.

The table lists this clone with a count of one. CDR3 bases: TGTGCCAGCAGTTACTCTGGGGGCACCGGGGAGCTGTTTTTT. This translates into CASSYSGGTGELFF. This chain connects TRBV6-5 to TRBJ2-2; TRBD1 or TRBD2 may be the D gene (5 bases each). The germline V gene encodes CDR1 MNHEY and CDR2 SVGAGI. The CDR3 extends over 14 amino acids. Trimming left V 0 bases short and J 4 bases short, with 6 bases between.

The rearrangement links TRBV10-3 to TRBJ1-2; 8 bases line up with TRBD1. The trim removed 5 bases at V and 0 bases at J, leaving 5 bases unmatched. Germline V gives CDR1 ENHRY, CDR2 SYGVKD. The CDR3 covers 15 residues. In nucleotides, the CDR3 is TGTGCCATCAGTCAGGGGGCAAGTTCTAACTATGGCTACACCTTC. This sequence encodes CAISQGASSNYGYTF.

A single count supports this clone. The chain employs TRBV5-6 and TRBJ2-1; D is possibly TRBD2 (5 bases). CDR3 size: 17 residues. V was cut by 0 bases and J by 4 bases, with 17 bases left in between. CDR1 and CDR2 from the germline V gene are SGHDT and YYEEEE. In DNA, the CDR3 is TGTGCCAGCAGCTTGGTGGGGAGTTGGGTCGTATACAATGAGCAGTTCTTC. Translation gives CASSLVGSWVVYNEQFF.